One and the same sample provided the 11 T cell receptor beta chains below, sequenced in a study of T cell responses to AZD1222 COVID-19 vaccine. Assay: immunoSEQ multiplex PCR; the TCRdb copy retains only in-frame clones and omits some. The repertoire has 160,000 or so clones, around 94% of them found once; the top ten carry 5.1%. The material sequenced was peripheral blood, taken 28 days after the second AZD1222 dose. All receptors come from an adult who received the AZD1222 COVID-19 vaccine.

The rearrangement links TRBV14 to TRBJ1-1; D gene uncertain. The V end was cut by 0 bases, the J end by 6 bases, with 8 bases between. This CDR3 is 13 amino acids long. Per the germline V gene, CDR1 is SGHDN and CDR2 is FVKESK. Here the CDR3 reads CASSQDLVAEAFF. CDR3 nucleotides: TGTGCCAGCAGCCAAGATCTTGTAGCTGAAGCTTTCTTT.

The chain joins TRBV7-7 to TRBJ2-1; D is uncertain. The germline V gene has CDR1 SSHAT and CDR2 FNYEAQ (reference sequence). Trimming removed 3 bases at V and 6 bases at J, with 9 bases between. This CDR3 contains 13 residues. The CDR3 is CASSLSSSNEQFF. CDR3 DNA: TGTGCCAGCAGCTTGAGCAGTAGCAATGAGCAGTTCTTC.

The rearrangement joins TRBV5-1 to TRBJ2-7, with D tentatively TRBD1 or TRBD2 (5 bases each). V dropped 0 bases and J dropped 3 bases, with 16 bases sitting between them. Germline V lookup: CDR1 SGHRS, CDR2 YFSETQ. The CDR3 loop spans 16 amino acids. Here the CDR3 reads CASSLVVGVRDYEQYF. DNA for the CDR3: TGCGCCAGCAGCTTGGTGGTGGGGGTGAGGGACTACGAGCAGTACTTC.

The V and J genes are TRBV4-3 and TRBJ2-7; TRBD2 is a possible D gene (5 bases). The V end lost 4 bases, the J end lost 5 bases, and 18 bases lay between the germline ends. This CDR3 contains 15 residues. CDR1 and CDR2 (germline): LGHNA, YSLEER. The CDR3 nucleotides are TGCGCCAGCAGCCCCACTAGTACCTCCTTGGACGAGCAGTACTTC. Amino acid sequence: CASSPTSTSLDEQYF.

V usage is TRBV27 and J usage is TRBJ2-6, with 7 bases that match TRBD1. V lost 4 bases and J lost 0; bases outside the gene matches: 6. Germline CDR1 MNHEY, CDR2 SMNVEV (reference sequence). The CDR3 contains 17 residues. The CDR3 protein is CASSSIQGPSGANVLTF. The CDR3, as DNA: TGTGCCAGCAGTTCCATACAGGGGCCCTCTGGGGCCAACGTCCTGACTTTC.

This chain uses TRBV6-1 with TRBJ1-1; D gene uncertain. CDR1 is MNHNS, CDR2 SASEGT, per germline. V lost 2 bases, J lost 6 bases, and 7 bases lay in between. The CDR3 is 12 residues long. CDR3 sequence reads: CASSERRAEAFF. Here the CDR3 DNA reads TGTGCCAGCAGTGAACGGAGGGCTGAAGCTTTCTTT.

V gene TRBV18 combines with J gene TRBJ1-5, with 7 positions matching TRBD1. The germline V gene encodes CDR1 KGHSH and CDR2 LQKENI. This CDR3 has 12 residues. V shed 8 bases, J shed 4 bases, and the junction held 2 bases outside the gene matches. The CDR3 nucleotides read TGTGCCAGCGGGACAGAAAATCAGCCCCAGCATTTT. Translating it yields CASGTENQPQHF.

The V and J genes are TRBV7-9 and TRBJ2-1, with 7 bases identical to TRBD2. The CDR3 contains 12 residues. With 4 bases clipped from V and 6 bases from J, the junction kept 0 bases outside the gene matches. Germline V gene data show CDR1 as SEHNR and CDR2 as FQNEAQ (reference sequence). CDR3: CASSSSGNEQFF. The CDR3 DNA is TGTGCCAGCAGCTCTAGCGGCAATGAGCAGTTCTTC.

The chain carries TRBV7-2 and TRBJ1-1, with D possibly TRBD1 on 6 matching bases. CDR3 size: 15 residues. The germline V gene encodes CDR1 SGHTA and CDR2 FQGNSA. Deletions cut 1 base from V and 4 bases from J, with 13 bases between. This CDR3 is CASSLVRGASTEAFF. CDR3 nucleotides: TGTGCCAGCAGCTTAGTTCGGGGGGCCAGCACTGAAGCTTTCTTT.

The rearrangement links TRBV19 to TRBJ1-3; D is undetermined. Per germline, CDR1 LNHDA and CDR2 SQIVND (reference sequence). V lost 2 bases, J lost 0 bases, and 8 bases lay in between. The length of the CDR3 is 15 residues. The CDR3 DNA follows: TGTGCCAGTAGTATATTTTCCGTCTCTGGAAACACCATATATTTT. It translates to CASSIFSVSGNTIYF.

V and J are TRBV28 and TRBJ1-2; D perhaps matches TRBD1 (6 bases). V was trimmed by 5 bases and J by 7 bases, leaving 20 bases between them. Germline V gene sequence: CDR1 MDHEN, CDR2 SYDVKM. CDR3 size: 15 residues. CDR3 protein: CASSTPTGTGGGYTF. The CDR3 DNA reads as TGTGCCAGCAGTACACCAACAGGGACCGGTGGTGGCTACACCTTC.